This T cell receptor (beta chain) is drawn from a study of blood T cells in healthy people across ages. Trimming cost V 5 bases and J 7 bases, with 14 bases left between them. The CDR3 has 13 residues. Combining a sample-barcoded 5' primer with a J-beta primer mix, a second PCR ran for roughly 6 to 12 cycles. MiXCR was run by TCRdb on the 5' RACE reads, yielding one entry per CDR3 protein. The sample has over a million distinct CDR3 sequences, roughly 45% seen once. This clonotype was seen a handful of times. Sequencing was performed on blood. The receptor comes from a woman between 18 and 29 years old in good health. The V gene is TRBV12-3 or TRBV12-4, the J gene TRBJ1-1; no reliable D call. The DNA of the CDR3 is TGTGCCAGCAGTCCGAGGACCGAAGGTGAAGCTTTCTTT. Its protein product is CASSPRTEGEAFF.